These 8 T cell receptor beta chains originate from one sample sequenced in a study of a mutant IDH1 vaccine in newly diagnosed glioma. TCRdb's copy holds only in-frame clones and misses some; the assay was immunoSEQ multiplex PCR. The sample yields over 45,000 clones, 60% to 80% seen once. Time point described: week 47, end of study. Each dose delivered 300 ug of mutant IDH1 20-mer peptide subcutaneously with imiquimod. Which antigens these TCRs recognize remains unknown. Here the sequenced sample was PBMCs, taken from a glioma patient whose treatment included an IDH1 peptide vaccine. These receptors were taken from a man in his forties or fifties with glioma.

The V gene is TRBV5-1, the J gene TRBJ2-7; 8 bases match TRBD2. J was trimmed by 6 bases and V by 3 bases; bases with no gene match: 5. The germline gives CDR1 SGHRS, CDR2 YFSETQ. CDR3 length equals 13 residues. In DNA form, the CDR3 reads TGCGCCAGCAGCTCGGGACTAGGGAGCGAGCAGTACTTC. Encoded protein: CASSSGLGSEQYF.

The chain has TRBV4-2 and TRBJ1-2, with D possibly TRBD1 on 6 matching bases. The CDR3 length is 15 residues. Germline lookup yields CDR1 LGHNA and CDR2 YNFKEQ. Trimming pared 1 base from V and 6 bases from J, leaving 15 bases between. CDR3 protein: CASSQADSQGDGYTF. Written as DNA, the CDR3 is TGTGCCAGCAGCCAAGCGGACAGTCAAGGGGATGGCTACACCTTC.

The CDR3 here is CASSTDTYEQYF. The CDR3 DNA is TGTGCCAGCAGCACCGACACCTACGAGCAGTACTTC. V and J are TRBV5-5 and TRBJ2-7; no reliable D call. Trimming removed 4 bases at V and 2 bases at J, with 7 bases between. The germline V gene has CDR1 SGHKS and CDR2 YYEKEE (reference sequence). The CDR3 is 12 amino acids. Full variable domain (missing parts from reference TRBV5-5 and TRBJ2-7): DAGVTQSPTHLIKTRGQQVTLRCSPISGHKSVSWYQQVLGQGPQFIFQYYEKEERGRGNFPDRFSARQFPNYSSELNVNALLLGDSALYLCASSTDTYEQYFGPGTRLTVT.

This chain uses TRBV6-1 with TRBJ2-7; unclear D gene. CDR3 length: 14 residues. Germline CDR1 and CDR2: MNHNS and SASEGT. With 2 bases removed from V and 2 bases from J, the gap between germline ends came to 10 bases. The CDR3 bases are TGTGCCAGCAGTGAACGTTGGGGAACCTACGAGCAGTACTTC. Its translation: CASSERWGTYEQYF.

This clone was seen more than once but under ten times. CDR3 coding DNA: TGTGCCAGCAGCTTAGGGCGTTCATCACCCCTCCACTTT. It is translated as CASSLGRSSPLHF. The chain links TRBV7-6 to TRBJ1-6, with D unclear. This CDR3 comprises 13 residues. Germline V gene lookup returns CDR1 SGHVS and CDR2 FNYEAQ. The V end was cut by 1 base, the J end by 10 bases, with 8 bases between.

This clone was counted a few times. J is TRBJ1-1 and V is TRBV27; D perhaps matches TRBD1 (6 bases). Looked up from germline, CDR1 is MNHEY and CDR2 is SMNVEV (reference sequence). The CDR3 length is 13 residues. Trimming shortened V by 5 bases and J by 7 bases, and 14 bases separated the two germline ends. The CDR3 reads CASSQRGENEAFF. CDR3 DNA: TGTGCCAGCAGTCAAAGGGGGGAGAATGAAGCTTTCTTT.

This clone showed up just a few times. The chain is built from TRBV30 and TRBJ1-2; the D gene is possibly TRBD1 (6 bases). V shed 3 bases and J shed 8 bases, with 10 bases lying between them. Germline assignment: CDR1 GTSNPN and CDR2 SVGIG (reference sequence). The CDR3 extends over 11 amino acids. The CDR3, as DNA: TGTGCCTGGAGCGGGGGCCACGGCTACACCTTC. Amino acid sequence: CAWSGGHGYTF. Supplemented by reference TRBV30 and TRBJ1-2, the full variable domain reads SQTIHQWPATLVQPVGSPLSLECTVEGTSNPNLYWYRQAAGRGLQLLFYSVGIGQISSEVPQNLSASRPQDRQFILSSKKLLLSDSGFYLCAWSGGHGYTFGSGTRLTVV.

The chain links TRBV6-5 to TRBJ2-5, with 8 positions matching TRBD1. Germline trimming cut 6 bases from V and 4 bases from J; bases unmatched to any gene: 10. The CDR3 length is 15 residues. Germline V CDR1 and CDR2: MNHEY, SVGAGI. The CDR3 nucleotides read TGTGCCAGCAGCAGACAGGGGCGAGGAGGAGAGACCCAGTACTTC. It encodes CASSRQGRGGETQYF.